This T cell receptor beta chain is drawn from a study of T cells expressing NK-cell markers. For the study at large: TCR beta repertoires came from sorted CD3+CD56+NKG2C+, CD3+CD56+NKG2C- and CD3+CD56-NKG2C+ T cells. HCMV seropositivity marked seven of the eight sequenced donors; one was seronegative.

Libraries used 5'RACE template switching adding universal primer site and UMIs. For each CDR3 protein, TCRdb gives one entry from its re-call of the 5' RACE reads, without DNA. In all, the sample yields around 470,000 distinct CDR3 sequences. Worth noting for this clonotype: Antigen unknown.

Whole-study findings and limits: HCMV specificity was not established for the expanded NKG2C+ T cell clones.

The specimen sequenced was blood T cells: a sorted CD56 or NKG2C T cell subset, CD4+ or CD8+ T cells, or bulk PBMC T cells (not recorded which). This receptor was identified in a woman in her forties or fifties in good health.

The CDR3 loop reads CASSLRGQGYGYTF. The rearrangement uses TRBV12-3 or TRBV12-4 and TRBJ1-2; there is no DNA to check the TCRdb D call of TRBD1. The CDR3 totals 14 residues.